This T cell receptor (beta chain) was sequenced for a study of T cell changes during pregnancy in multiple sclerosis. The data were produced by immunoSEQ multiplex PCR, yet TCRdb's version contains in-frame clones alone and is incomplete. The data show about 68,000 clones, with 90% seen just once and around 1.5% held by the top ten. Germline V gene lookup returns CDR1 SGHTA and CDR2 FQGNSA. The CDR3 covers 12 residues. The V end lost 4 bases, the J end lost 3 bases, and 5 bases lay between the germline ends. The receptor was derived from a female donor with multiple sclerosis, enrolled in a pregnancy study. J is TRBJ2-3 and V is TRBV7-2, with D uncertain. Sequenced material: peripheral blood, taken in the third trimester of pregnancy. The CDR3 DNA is TGTGCCAGCAGCTCCATGACAGATACGCAGTATTTT. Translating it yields CASSSMTDTQYF.